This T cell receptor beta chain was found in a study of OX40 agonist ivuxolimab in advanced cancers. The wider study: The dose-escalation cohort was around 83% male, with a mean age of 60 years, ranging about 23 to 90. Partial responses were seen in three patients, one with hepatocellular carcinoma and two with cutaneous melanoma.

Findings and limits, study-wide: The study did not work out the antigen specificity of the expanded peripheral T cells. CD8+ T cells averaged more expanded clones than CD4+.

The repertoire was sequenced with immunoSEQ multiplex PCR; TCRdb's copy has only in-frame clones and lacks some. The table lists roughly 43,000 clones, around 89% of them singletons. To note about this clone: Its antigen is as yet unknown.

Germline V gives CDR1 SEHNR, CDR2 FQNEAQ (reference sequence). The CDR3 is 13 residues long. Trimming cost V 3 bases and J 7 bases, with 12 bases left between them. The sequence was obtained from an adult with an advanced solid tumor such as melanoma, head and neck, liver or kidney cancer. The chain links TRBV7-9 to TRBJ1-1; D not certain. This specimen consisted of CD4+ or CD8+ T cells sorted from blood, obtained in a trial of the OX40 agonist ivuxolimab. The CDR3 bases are TGTGCCAGCAGCTTGTCTTTTACCCTTGAAGCTTTCTTT. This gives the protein CASSLSFTLEAFF. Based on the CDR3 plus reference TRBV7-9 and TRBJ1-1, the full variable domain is DTGVSQNPRHKITKRGQNVTFRCDPISEHNRLYWYRQTLGQGPEFLTYFQNEAQLEKSRLLSDRFSAERPKGSFSTLEIQRTEQGDSAMYLCASSLSFTLEAFFGQGTRLTVV.